The 32 T cell receptor beta chains reported below all come from one sample, sequenced in a study of long-term antiretroviral therapy in people with HIV. Running of the v3.0 immunoSEQ assay took place at survey level. Here immunoSEQ multiplex PCR was the method, and the copy in TCRdb shows in-frame clones only, minus some. This table has 30,000 to 50,000 clones, 85% to 90% appearing once. The source was unsorted PBMCs, collected 3.1 years after starting antiretroviral therapy. The receptors here all came from a woman between 45 and 65 years old with HIV.

This clone was detected only once. The chain combines TRBV5-1 with TRBJ2-5; D not resolved. CDR1 is SGHRS, CDR2 YFSETQ, per germline. The CDR3 is 12 residues long. Trimming removed 0 bases from V and 5 bases from J, with 5 bases in between. CDR3 sequence: CASSLAGETQYF. The DNA of the CDR3 is TGCGCCAGCAGCTTGGCTGGGGAGACCCAGTACTTC.

This rearrangement joins TRBV7-9 to TRBJ1-4; D is unclear. CDR1 is SEHNR, CDR2 FQNEAQ, per germline (reference sequence). This CDR3 region has 15 residues. The V and J ends lost 6 bases and 8 bases respectively, with 19 bases between them. The CDR3 here is CASSIDGARREKLFF. CDR3 nucleotide sequence: TGTGCCAGCAGTATCGATGGAGCACGGCGAGAAAAACTGTTTTTT.

The gene calls are TRBV7-2 and TRBJ1-2; D gene ambiguous. V was trimmed by 1 base and J by 2 bases, leaving 8 bases between them. The length of the CDR3 is 14 residues. CDR1 and CDR2 (germline): SGHTA, FQGNSA. The CDR3 sequence is CASSLVNVNYGYTF. CDR3 nucleotides: TGTGCCAGCAGCTTAGTAAACGTAAACTATGGCTACACCTTC.

This clone is a singleton in its sample. The genes are TRBV10-3 and TRBJ2-7; D perhaps matches TRBD2 (6 bases). The CDR3 loop spans 13 amino acids. Germline loops: CDR1 ENHRY, CDR2 SYGVKD. Trimming took off 4 bases at V and 6 bases at J, with 13 bases between the two ends. CDR3 residues: CAISVTSGGEQYF. The CDR3 DNA is TGTGCCATCAGTGTGACTTCCGGGGGCGAGCAGTACTTC.

The chain is built from TRBV5-4 and TRBJ2-7; possibly TRBD1 or TRBD2 for D (6 bases each). The germline V and J ends were trimmed by 1 base and 3 bases, with 11 bases remaining between them. CDR3 length: 14 amino acids. Germline V gene sequence: CDR1 SGHNT, CDR2 YYREEE (reference sequence). The CDR3 reads CASSLIGGLYEQYF. The CDR3 coding sequence is TGTGCCAGCAGCTTGATAGGGGGACTCTACGAGCAGTACTTC.

V gene TRBV4-3 combines with J gene TRBJ2-3; 14 positions match TRBD2. CDR1 is LGHNA and CDR2 is YSLEER in the germline V gene. This CDR3 has 19 residues. J was trimmed by 3 bases and V by 0 bases; bases with no gene match: 8. CDR3 sequence reads: CASSQDWGTSGGWTDTQYF. CDR3 DNA sequence: TGCGCCAGCAGCCAAGATTGGGGGACTAGCGGGGGTTGGACAGATACGCAGTATTTT.

The chain combines TRBV7-6 with TRBJ1-4; weak D call: TRBD1 (5 bases). Trimming pared 1 base from V and 5 bases from J, leaving 11 bases between. Looked up from germline, CDR1 is SGHVS and CDR2 is FNYEAQ. The length of the CDR3 is 15 residues. The CDR3 protein is CASSLVGPGNEKLFF. The DNA for the CDR3 is TGTGCCAGCAGCTTAGTAGGGCCAGGGAATGAAAAACTGTTTTTT.

The rearrangement links TRBV7-2 to TRBJ1-1; no definite D call. Per germline, CDR1 SGHTA and CDR2 FQGNSA. Trimming removed 3 bases at V and 2 bases at J, with 7 bases between. The CDR3 is 13 residues long. CDR3 region: CASSFGINTEAFF. CDR3 coding DNA: TGTGCCAGCAGCTTCGGGATAAACACTGAAGCTTTCTTT.

By sample share, this clone is large. The chain uses TRBV2 and TRBJ2-7; possibly TRBD1 for D (5 bases). V lost 7 bases to trimming and J lost 3 bases, with 13 bases between them. The CDR3 consists of 13 residues. The germline gives CDR1 SNHLY, CDR2 FYNNEI. CDR3 bases: TGTGCCAGCATTCCGACAGATGACTACGAGCAGTACTTC. It yields the protein CASIPTDDYEQYF.

This clone was seen only a few times. The chain couples TRBV7-3 to TRBJ2-7, with D uncertain. The V gene lost 1 base and the J gene lost 4 bases, with 8 bases spanning the gap. The CDR3 totals 13 residues. Germline V gene lookup returns CDR1 SGHTA and CDR2 FQGTGA. The CDR3 DNA reads TGTGCCAGCAGCTTAATGGGCGGATACGAGCAGTACTTC. Translation gives CASSLMGGYEQYF.

The chain recombines TRBV29-1 with TRBJ2-1, with D perhaps matching TRBD1 or TRBD2 (5 bases each). The germline V gene has CDR1 SQVTM and CDR2 ANQGSEA. Between the trimmed V and J ends, which lost 7 bases and 14 bases, there was a span of 18 bases. The CDR3 runs 11 residues. The CDR3 DNA reads TGCAGCGAAAATAGCCCCGGGACCAAGTTCTTC. Its protein product is CSENSPGTKFF.

J is TRBJ2-1 and V is TRBV6-6; D is ambiguous. CDR1 MNHNY and CDR2 SVGAGI come from the germline V gene (reference sequence). The length of the CDR3 is 14 residues. V shed 6 bases and J shed 6 bases, with 15 bases lying between them. The CDR3 sequence: CASRRIPVSNEQFF. CDR3 coding DNA: TGTGCCAGCAGGCGGATTCCAGTCTCCAATGAGCAGTTCTTC.

The rearrangement uses TRBV29-1 and TRBJ2-5; D not certain. The germline V gene encodes CDR1 SQVTM and CDR2 ANQGSEA. This CDR3 region has 12 residues. Trimming cost V 4 bases and J 2 bases, with 8 bases left between them. The CDR3 is CSVVQQQETQYF. CDR3 DNA: TGCAGCGTTGTCCAGCAACAAGAGACCCAGTACTTC.

The chain joins TRBV2 to TRBJ1-6; D might be TRBD1 (5 bases). CDR3 length equals 15 residues. V lost 4 bases and J lost 7, with 14 bases in between. The germline gives CDR1 SNHLY, CDR2 FYNNEI. This CDR3 is CASSGERDWNSPLHF. The CDR3 DNA sequence: TGTGCCAGCAGTGGGGAAAGGGACTGGAATTCACCCCTCCACTTT.

V and J are TRBV30 and TRBJ2-7, with D maybe TRBD2 (6 bases). The germline V gene encodes CDR1 GTSNPN and CDR2 SVGIG (reference sequence). The CDR3 extends over 14 amino acids. V lost 2 bases and J 5 bases, leaving 16 bases between the germline ends. CDR3: CAWSRPGELNEQYF. The CDR3, as DNA: TGTGCCTGGAGTCGTCCGGGGGAGTTGAACGAGCAGTACTTC.

This clone was recorded once. This chain links TRBV19 with TRBJ2-7, with TRBD2 as a possible D gene (7 bases). The CDR3 length is 15 residues. CDR1 LNHDA and CDR2 SQIVND come from the germline V gene (reference sequence). V was clipped by 3 bases and J by 0 bases, with 12 bases between them. The DNA for the CDR3 is TGTGCCAGTAGTATCGTTGCGGGGGCCTCCTACGAGCAGTACTTC. Amino acid sequence: CASSIVAGASYEQYF.

This clone has just a few counts. This chain connects TRBV5-4 to TRBJ2-1, with D perhaps being TRBD1 or TRBD2 (7 bases each). Germline lookup yields CDR1 SGHNT and CDR2 YYREEE (reference sequence). Trimming took off 3 bases at V and 4 bases at J, with 14 bases between the two ends. The CDR3 is made up of 15 amino acids. The chain's CDR3 is CASSYGTAGYNEQFF. The CDR3 region has the DNA TGTGCCAGCAGCTACGGGACAGCGGGGTACAATGAGCAGTTCTTC. The complete variable domain, with remaining parts taken from reference TRBV5-4 and TRBJ2-1, reads ETGVTQSPTHLIKTRGQQVTLRCSSQSGHNTVSWYQQALGQGPQFIFQYYREEENGRGNFPPRFSGLQFPNYSSELNVNALELDDSALYLCASSYGTAGYNEQFFGPGTRLTVL.

This clone occurred a few times. The V and J genes are TRBV6-5 and TRBJ1-2, with a possible D match to TRBD1 (5 bases). Trimming pared 0 bases from V and 5 bases from J, leaving 10 bases between. The CDR3 has 14 residues. The germline CDR1 and CDR2 sequences are MNHEY and SVGAGI. CDR3 DNA sequence: TGTGCCAGCAGTTACTCCCAGGGTTGGTATGGCTACACCTTC. Encoded protein: CASSYSQGWYGYTF.

The genes are TRBV29-1 and TRBJ1-1; a weak D match, TRBD1 (5 bases). The V gene's germline CDR1 is SQVTM and CDR2 ANQGSEA. The V and J ends lost 6 bases and 1 base respectively, with 9 bases between them. The length of the CDR3 is 12 residues. The CDR3 DNA reads TGCAGCGTCGCTAGGGGGAACACTGAAGCTTTCTTT. Translated: CSVARGNTEAFF.

CDR3 sequence (DNA): TGTGCCACCAGCAGAGATAAGGCAGGGGATCAGCCCCAGCATTTT. Its protein product is CATSRDKAGDQPQHF. V usage is TRBV15 and J usage is TRBJ1-5, with a possible D match to TRBD1 (6 bases). This CDR3 has 15 residues. The germline V gene has CDR1 LNHNV and CDR2 YYDKDF (reference sequence). V lost 0 bases, J lost 5 bases, and 11 bases lay in between.

J is TRBJ1-2 and V is TRBV27, with D perhaps matching TRBD1 (6 bases). V was pared by 5 bases and J by 0 bases, with 16 bases between. The CDR3 extends over 16 amino acids. Per germline, CDR1 MNHEY and CDR2 SMNVEV (reference sequence). DNA for the CDR3: TGTGCCAGCAGTAGGTCAGGGGCGAATGCTAACTATGGCTACACCTTC. This encodes CASSRSGANANYGYTF.

The rearrangement uses TRBV10-3 and TRBJ2-3; 15 bases agree with TRBD2. CDR1 and CDR2 from the germline V gene are ENHRY and SYGVKD. V dropped 4 bases and J dropped 5; count of bases not matched to a gene: 4. The CDR3 has 16 residues. The CDR3 DNA is TGTGCCATCAGTGGGACTAGCGGGGGGGCGGAAGATACGCAGTATTTT. Protein product: CAISGTSGGAEDTQYF.

V gene TRBV5-1 combines with J gene TRBJ1-4; maybe TRBD1 (6 bases). This CDR3 comprises 15 residues. V was cut by 4 bases and J by 10 bases, with 20 bases left in between. Germline V gives CDR1 SGHRS, CDR2 YFSETQ. The CDR3 loop is CASSQAGGEGGKLFF. CDR3 sequence (DNA): TGCGCCAGCAGCCAGGCGGGGGGCGAGGGAGGAAAACTGTTTTTT.

The chain has TRBV15 and TRBJ1-2, with D possibly matching TRBD1 (5 bases). The CDR3 length is 11 residues. V was trimmed by 5 bases and J by 5 bases, leaving 6 bases between them. Per germline, CDR1 LNHNV and CDR2 YYDKDF (reference sequence). In DNA, the CDR3 is TGTGCCACCAGCCCAGGGTATGGCTACACCTTC. Amino acids: CATSPGYGYTF. Full variable domain (outside the CDR3, taken from reference TRBV15 and TRBJ1-2): DAMVIQNPRYQVTQFGKPVTLSCSQTLNHNVMYWYQQKSSQAPKLLFHYYDKDFNNEADTPDNFQSRRPNTSFCFLDIRSPGLGDTAMYLCATSPGYGYTFGSGTRLTVV.

The chain combines TRBV6-5 with TRBJ2-7; D might be TRBD1 or TRBD2, each matching 5 bases. V was shortened by 5 bases and J by 1 base, with 9 bases between the two germline ends. Germline lookup yields CDR1 MNHEY and CDR2 SVGAGI. The CDR3 covers 13 residues. The CDR3 reads CASSPGPSYEQYF. The CDR3 DNA follows: TGTGCCAGCAGTCCGGGACCATCCTACGAGCAGTACTTC.

The chain carries TRBV5-8 and TRBJ1-1; D is possibly TRBD1 (5 bases). This CDR3 is built from 16 residues. V lost 4 bases and J lost 1, with 17 bases in between. CDR1 and CDR2 (germline): SGHTS, YDEGEE. The CDR3 DNA follows: TGTGCCAGCAGCCCCTTCCAGGGTCCGTCGAACACTGAAGCTTTCTTT. Its protein product is CASSPFQGPSNTEAFF.

The chain has TRBV18 and TRBJ2-7; D possibly corresponds to TRBD1 (5 bases). The length of the CDR3 is 14 residues. Trimming left V 6 bases short and J 5 bases short, with 17 bases between. Germline CDR1 KGHSH, CDR2 LQKENI. CDR3 nucleotides: TGTGCCAGCTCTGACGACTTTAGGGGCCACGAGCAGTACTTC. Protein product: CASSDDFRGHEQYF.

The chain links TRBV13 to TRBJ1-2, with TRBD1 matching 7 bases. The CDR3 runs 16 residues. The V gene end was trimmed by 8 bases and the J gene end by 2 bases; junction bases not matched to a gene: 14. The germline V gene has CDR1 PRHDT and CDR2 FYEKMQ (reference sequence). CDR3 amino acids: CASFLFPGTANYGYTF. In DNA, the CDR3 is TGTGCCAGCTTCCTTTTTCCCGGGACAGCAAACTATGGCTACACCTTC.

This clone was counted a single time. CDR3 sequence (DNA): TGCGCCAGCAGCCAAGAAAACACAGATACGCAGTATTTT. Translation gives CASSQENTDTQYF. This chain connects TRBV4-1 to TRBJ2-3; D remains unclear. From germline, CDR1 is MGHRA and CDR2 YSYEKL. The CDR3 runs 13 residues. The V and J ends lost 0 bases and 2 bases respectively, with 3 bases between them.

This clone was found a few times. The gene calls are TRBV5-6 and TRBJ2-1; 9 bases are a match to TRBD2. Per germline, CDR1 SGHDT and CDR2 YYEEEE. The CDR3 totals 16 residues. V dropped 0 bases and J dropped 2; count of bases not matched to a gene: 3. CDR3: CASSLASGGTYNEQFF. CDR3 DNA: TGTGCCAGCAGCTTGGCCAGCGGGGGGACCTACAATGAGCAGTTCTTC.

The J gene is TRBJ2-1, the V gene TRBV6-5, with no clear D. V lost 6 bases to trimming and J lost 2 bases, with 11 bases between them. Germline CDR1 is MNHEY and CDR2 is SVGAGI. The CDR3 sequence is 14 residues long. CDR3 amino acids: CASSQVSAYNEQFF. The CDR3 bases are TGTGCCAGCAGCCAGGTTTCGGCCTACAATGAGCAGTTCTTC.

The V call is TRBV7-9, the J call TRBJ1-3; D is ambiguous. Germline V CDR1 and CDR2: SEHNR, FQNEAQ (reference sequence). The CDR3 totals 15 residues. V was shortened by 3 bases and J by 0 bases, with 9 bases between the two germline ends. CDR3 DNA: TGTGCCAGCAGCTTTGGGGAGCTCTCTGGAAACACCATATATTTT. Protein: CASSFGELSGNTIYF.